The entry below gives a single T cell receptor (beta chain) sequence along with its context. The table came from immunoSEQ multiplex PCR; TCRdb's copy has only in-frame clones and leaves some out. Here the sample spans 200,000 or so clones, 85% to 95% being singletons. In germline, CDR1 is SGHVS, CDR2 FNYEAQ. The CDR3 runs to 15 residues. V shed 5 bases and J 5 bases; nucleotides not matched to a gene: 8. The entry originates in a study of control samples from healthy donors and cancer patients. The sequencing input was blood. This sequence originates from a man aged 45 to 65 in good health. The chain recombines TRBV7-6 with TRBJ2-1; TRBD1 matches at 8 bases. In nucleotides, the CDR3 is TGTGCCAGCAGCCGCCAGGGGGCTATAAACAATGAGCAGTTCTTC. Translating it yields CASSRQGAINNEQFF. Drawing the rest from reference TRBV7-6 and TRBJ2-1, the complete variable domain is GAGVSQSPRYKVTKRGQDVALRCDPISGHVSLYWYRQALGQGPEFLTYFNYEAQQDKSGLPNDRFSAERPEGSISTLTIQRTEQRDSAMYRCASSRQGAINNEQFFGPGTRLTVL.